This T cell receptor beta chain was identified during a study of blood T cell repertoires in COVID-19. About the research overall: T cells, B-cell-depleted T cells, or PBMCs supplied cDNA or gDNA.

Germline assignment: CDR1 SQVTM and CDR2 ANQGSEA. This CDR3 is built from 12 residues. Between the trimmed V and J ends, which lost 7 bases and 12 bases, there was a span of 18 bases. This clone is a singleton in its sample. Assay: immunoSEQ multiplex PCR; the TCRdb copy retains only in-frame clones and omits some. This sample has around 250,000 clones, with 86% found just once. The sample comprised peripheral blood. The chain has TRBV29-1 and TRBJ1-4; D gene uncertain. This receptor was obtained from a woman under 40 with active or convalescent COVID-19. The CDR3 DNA sequence: TGCAGCGCCCTGCGGGCAAGAGGCGAACTGTTTTTT. Translating it yields CSALRARGELFF.